The 19 T cell receptor beta chains listed next were all sequenced from one sample in a study of molecular identifiers for immune sequencing clone quantification. TCRdb recomputed calls from the PCR reads with MiXCR, one row per CDR3 protein. The sample has approximately 590,000 distinct CDR3 sequences, 25% seen once. Sequencing was performed on naive CD8+ T cells from blood, with Jurkat cell RNA spiked in. Subset in this sample: FACS-sorted CD8+CD4-CCR7+CD45RA+ naive T cells. The receptors were sampled from a human donor in good health. Some libraries in this study had Jurkat cell RNA spiked in.

This clonotype has a handful of counts. The J gene is TRBJ2-5, the V gene TRBV11-1, with D perhaps TRBD1 (6 bases). The germline V gene has CDR1 SGHAT and CDR2 FQDESV (reference sequence). V dropped 5 bases and J dropped 3 bases, with 16 bases sitting between them. The CDR3 spans 15 residues. The CDR3 reads CASSPRPRQEETQYF. The DNA of the CDR3 is TGTGCCAGCAGCCCCCGACCCCGACAGGAAGAGACCCAGTACTTC.

The chain carries TRBV6-6 and TRBJ2-3; no firm D call. This CDR3 has 14 residues. Germline loops: CDR1 MNHNY, CDR2 SVGAGI (reference sequence). V lost 5 bases and J lost 0, with 9 bases in between. CDR3 bases: TGTGCCAGCAGTCCGCGATCTAGCACAGATACGCAGTATTTT. Its protein is CASSPRSSTDTQYF.

This clonotype showed up many times. CDR3 loop: CASSSGQVGETQYF. For the CDR3, the DNA is TGCGCCAGCAGCTCGGGACAAGTGGGCGAGACCCAGTACTTC. V gene TRBV5-1 combines with J gene TRBJ2-5; weak D call: TRBD1 (6 bases). This CDR3 has 14 amino acids. Trimming removed 3 bases from V and 5 bases from J, with 14 bases in between. Germline CDR1 and CDR2: SGHRS and YFSETQ. Based on the CDR3 plus reference TRBV5-1 and TRBJ2-5, the full variable domain is KAGVTQTPRYLIKTRGQQVTLSCSPISGHRSVSWYQQTPGQGLQFLFEYFSETQRNKGNFPGRFSGRQFSNSRSEMNVSTLELGDSALYLCASSSGQVGETQYFGPGTRLLVL.

This clonotype has more than one count but fewer than ten. This chain links TRBV12-3 or TRBV12-4 with TRBJ2-1; D might be TRBD1 or TRBD2, each matching 5 bases. Between the trimmed V and J ends, which lost 8 bases and 6 bases, there was a span of 14 bases. This CDR3 has 13 amino acids. This CDR3 is CASWEQGGNEQFF. The DNA of the CDR3 is TGTGCCAGCTGGGAGCAGGGCGGCAATGAGCAGTTCTTC.

The chain recombines TRBV13 with TRBJ1-6; a weak D match, TRBD1 (5 bases). The germline V gene encodes CDR1 PRHDT and CDR2 FYEKMQ (reference sequence). Trimming shortened V by 5 bases and J by 8 bases, and 16 bases separated the two germline ends. This CDR3 is 15 amino acids long. The DNA for the CDR3 is TGTGCCAGCAGCCCTGCGACAGTGGGGTATTCACCCCTCCACTTT. Protein product: CASSPATVGYSPLHF.

This rearrangement joins TRBV10-3 to TRBJ1-1; D might be TRBD1 (5 bases). From germline, CDR1 is ENHRY and CDR2 SYGVKD. The CDR3 has 15 residues. V gave up 6 bases and J gave up 5 bases, with 19 bases separating them. CDR3 DNA sequence: TGTGCCATCAGCCCCAAAGACACAGGTCAGACTGAAGCTTTCTTT. This sequence encodes CAISPKDTGQTEAFF.

This clonotype was detected ten times or more. The chain employs TRBV12-3 or TRBV12-4 and TRBJ2-3; 11 bases are shared with TRBD2. Losses at the gene ends were 7 bases for V and 5 bases for J; bases not matched to a gene: 8. The CDR3 extends over 15 amino acids. The CDR3 nucleotides read TGTGCCAGCACCGGGACTAGCGGCGGTCGAGATACGCAGTATTTT. This codes for CASTGTSGGRDTQYF.

This clonotype appeared a few times. The chain joins TRBV9 to TRBJ2-2; 7 bases line up with TRBD2. The CDR3 has 19 residues. Germline V gene sequence: CDR1 SGDLS, CDR2 YYNGEE. Unmatched junction bases numbered 16, after V lost 3 bases and J lost 2 bases. The CDR3 here is CASSGAGEEGLPNTGELFF. The CDR3 DNA sequence: TGTGCCAGCAGCGGGGCGGGGGAGGAAGGTTTGCCAAACACCGGGGAGCTGTTTTTT. The full variable domain, completed using reference TRBV9 and TRBJ2-2, is DSGVTQTPKHLITATGQRVTLRCSPRSGDLSVYWYQQSLDQGLQFLIQYYNGEERAKGNILERFSAQQFPDLHSELNLSSLELGDSALYFCASSGAGEEGLPNTGELFFGEGSRLTVL.

This clonotype turned up a few times. This CDR3 is CASSLFRNTGELFF. The CDR3 nucleotides read TGTGCCAGCAGTTTATTCAGGAACACCGGGGAGCTGTTTTTT. The J gene is TRBJ2-2, the V gene TRBV27, with D unresolved. Germline V gene sequence: CDR1 MNHEY, CDR2 SMNVEV (reference sequence). The V gene lost 1 base and the J gene lost 1 base, with 4 bases spanning the gap. This CDR3 is 14 amino acids long.

This clonotype was observed a few times. The J gene is TRBJ2-7, the V gene TRBV3-1, with 7 nucleotides matching TRBD2. The CDR3 extends over 17 amino acids. V dropped 6 bases and J dropped 3; count of bases not matched to a gene: 17. CDR1 and CDR2 from the germline V gene are LGHDT and YNNKEL (reference sequence). CDR3 amino acids: CASSDSTTAGPYYEQYF. The CDR3 DNA reads TGTGCCAGCAGTGACTCCACTACAGCGGGGCCTTACTACGAGCAGTACTTC.

At least ten counts were recorded for this clonotype. V usage is TRBV6-2 or TRBV6-3 and J usage is TRBJ1-2; D is possibly TRBD1 (6 bases). Looked up from germline, CDR1 is MNHEY and CDR2 is SVGEGT. The CDR3 has 12 residues. Trimming left V 6 bases short and J 2 bases short, with 7 bases between. The CDR3 spells CASRDRNYGYTF. In nucleotides, the CDR3 is TGTGCCAGCAGAGACAGGAACTATGGCTACACCTTC.

This clonotype showed up just a few times. The rearrangement links TRBV19 to TRBJ2-1, with 9 bases that match TRBD2. Germline CDR1 is LNHDA and CDR2 is SQIVND (reference sequence). The CDR3 contains 15 residues. V lost 4 bases and J lost 6; bases outside the gene matches: 7. CDR3 nucleotide sequence: TGTGCCAGTAGTACCTCTAGCGGGACGTTCAATGAGCAGTTCTTC. Amino acid sequence: CASSTSSGTFNEQFF.

There are a few counts of this clonotype. The chain couples TRBV2 to TRBJ1-2, with TRBD1 matching 7 bases. The CDR3 runs to 15 residues. Germline-derived CDR1 and CDR2 are SNHLY and FYNNEI. The ends lost 6 bases at V and 4 bases at J; junction bases unmatched: 11. The CDR3 here is CASRATGDPSYGYTF. The CDR3 DNA follows: TGTGCCAGCAGAGCCACAGGGGATCCTTCCTATGGCTACACCTTC.

This chain joins TRBV30 and TRBJ2-7; no reliable D call. CDR1 and CDR2 (germline): GTSNPN, SVGIG (reference sequence). Trimming cost V 2 bases and J 1 base, with 15 bases left between them. The CDR3 contains 15 residues. The CDR3 DNA sequence: TGTGCCTGGAGTCTGTTCATCGACCGATCCTACGAGCAGTACTTC. It codes for CAWSLFIDRSYEQYF.

This clonotype appeared a few times. This sequence joins TRBV30 and TRBJ1-6, with D perhaps TRBD1 (6 bases). CDR3 size: 15 residues. Trimming took off 1 base at V and 8 bases at J, with 15 bases between the two ends. Germline V gives CDR1 GTSNPN, CDR2 SVGIG (reference sequence). The CDR3 region is CAWSDLRGADSPLHF. The CDR3 DNA sequence: TGTGCCTGGAGTGACCTCAGGGGCGCTGATTCACCCCTCCACTTT. Full variable domain (missing parts from reference TRBV30 and TRBJ1-6): SQTIHQWPATLVQPVGSPLSLECTVEGTSNPNLYWYRQAAGRGLQLLFYSVGIGQISSEVPQNLSASRPQDRQFILSSKKLLLSDSGFYLCAWSDLRGADSPLHFGNGTRLTVT.

The chain combines TRBV28 with TRBJ2-4; tentatively, D is TRBD1 (6 bases). This CDR3 has 17 amino acids. Between the trimmed V and J ends, which lost 7 bases and 7 bases, there was a span of 26 bases. In germline, CDR1 is MDHEN, CDR2 SYDVKM. CDR3 sequence (DNA): TGTGCCAGCACCGGGCTGGGGGACAATCTATCGGGGAACATTCAGTACTTC. It specifies CASTGLGDNLSGNIQYF. Full variable domain (rest looked up from reference TRBV28 and TRBJ2-4): DVKVTQSSRYLVKRTGEKVFLECVQDMDHENMFWYRQDPGLGLRLIYFSYDVKMKEKGDIPEGYSVSREKKERFSLILESASTNQTSMYLCASTGLGDNLSGNIQYFGAGTRLSVL.

This clonotype was detected many times. This rearrangement joins TRBV4-1 to TRBJ2-5; perhaps TRBD2 as D (6 bases). Trimming stripped 1 base from V and 5 bases from J, with 14 bases between. This CDR3 spans 15 amino acids. Germline CDR1 and CDR2: MGHRA and YSYEKL. This CDR3 reads CASSQAPASDETQYF. CDR3 bases: TGCGCCAGCAGCCAAGCTCCCGCTAGCGATGAGACCCAGTACTTC.

The genes are TRBV28 and TRBJ2-5, with D possibly matching TRBD1 (5 bases). The CDR3 has 16 residues. Germline lookup yields CDR1 MDHEN and CDR2 SYDVKM. The V end lost 7 bases, the J end lost 2 bases, and 20 bases lay between the germline ends. The CDR3 loop reads CASTKLPGRTQETQYF. CDR3 bases: TGTGCCAGCACAAAACTACCTGGACGGACACAAGAGACCCAGTACTTC.

This clonotype occurred a few times. The chain uses TRBV20-1 and TRBJ2-7, with 8 bases that match TRBD2. CDR1 and CDR2 (germline): DFQATT, SNEGSKA (reference sequence). V shed 3 bases and J 3 bases; nucleotides not matched to a gene: 7. The CDR3 contains 14 residues. The CDR3 nucleotides read TGCAGTGCTAGGAAACCAAGCGGGAGCTACGAGCAGTACTTC. Its translation: CSARKPSGSYEQYF.